This entry concerns a single T cell receptor (beta chain). The data derive from a study of cytomegalovirus exposure and HLA in healthy donors. With 60 Vbeta and 13 Jbeta primers, the PCR was carried out. Profiling relied on immunoSEQ multiplex PCR, and the TCRdb table lists in-frame clones only, not all of them. The sample lists about 190,000 clones, less than 85% occurring once. Input material: PBMCs. This receptor was identified in a man aged 25-45 years in good health and CMV-seropositive.

The CDR3 region has the DNA TGTGCCAGCAGCTGGACAGGGGTAAATCAGCCCCAGCATTTT. This sequence encodes CASSWTGVNQPQHF. The chain joins TRBV5-8 to TRBJ1-5; 9 bases align to TRBD1. This CDR3 has 14 amino acids. The J segment lost 4 bases and the V segment lost 3 bases, leaving 2 bases of the junction unmatched. CDR1 and CDR2 (germline): SGHTS, YDEGEE.